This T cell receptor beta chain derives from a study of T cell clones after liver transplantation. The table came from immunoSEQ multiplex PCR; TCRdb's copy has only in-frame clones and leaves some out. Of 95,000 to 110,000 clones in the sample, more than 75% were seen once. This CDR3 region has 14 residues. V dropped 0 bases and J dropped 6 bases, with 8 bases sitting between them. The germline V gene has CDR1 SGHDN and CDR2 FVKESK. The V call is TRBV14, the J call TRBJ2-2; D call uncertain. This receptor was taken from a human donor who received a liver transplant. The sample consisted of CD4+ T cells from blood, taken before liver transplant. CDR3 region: CASSQDFGSGELFF. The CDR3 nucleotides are TGTGCCAGCAGCCAAGATTTCGGGTCCGGGGAGCTGTTTTTT.